These 22 T cell receptor beta chains were all obtained from the same sample, sequenced in a study of blood T cell repertoires in COVID-19. Method: immunoSEQ multiplex PCR; TCRdb's copy keeps in-frame clones and lacks some. The table has some 120,000 clones, around 82% seen once. Sequenced: peripheral blood. Receptor source: a woman in her twenties or thirties who had recovered from COVID-19.

This rearrangement joins TRBV5-5 to TRBJ1-6, with a tentative D call TRBD1 (6 bases). V was trimmed by 4 bases and J by 7 bases, leaving 9 bases between them. The CDR3 contains 13 residues. Germline V gene lookup returns CDR1 SGHKS and CDR2 YYEKEE (reference sequence). CDR3 bases: TGTGCCAGCAGCGAAACAGGGAATTCACCCCTCCACTTT. Its protein product is CASSETGNSPLHF.

The V call is TRBV5-1, the J call TRBJ1-3; TRBD1 aligns across 7 bases. V lost 7 bases, J lost 3 bases, and 4 bases stayed unmatched. Germline V gene sequence: CDR1 SGHRS, CDR2 YFSETQ. The CDR3 contains 13 residues. The CDR3 DNA follows: TGCGCCAGCGGGGACAGTATTGGAAACACCATATATTTT. This sequence encodes CASGDSIGNTIYF. Full variable domain (missing parts from reference TRBV5-1 and TRBJ1-3): KAGVTQTPRYLIKTRGQQVTLSCSPISGHRSVSWYQQTPGQGLQFLFEYFSETQRNKGNFPGRFSGRQFSNSRSEMNVSTLELGDSALYLCASGDSIGNTIYFGEGSWLTVV.

CDR3 loop: CASSRSRTGPTGELFF. For the CDR3, the DNA is TGCGCCAGCAGCCGATCCCGGACAGGGCCCACCGGGGAGCTGTTTTTT. The chain couples TRBV4-1 to TRBJ2-2; TRBD1 matches at 8 bases. CDR3 length equals 16 residues. With 4 bases clipped from V and 4 bases from J, the junction kept 8 bases outside the gene matches. Germline lookup yields CDR1 MGHRA and CDR2 YSYEKL.

This clone is labeled medium-sized. The chain employs TRBV9 and TRBJ1-6; 10 bases line up with TRBD1. CDR1 SGDLS and CDR2 YYNGEE come from the germline V gene. The CDR3 sequence is 15 residues long. V shed 0 bases, J shed 9 bases, and the junction held 3 bases outside the gene matches. The DNA of the CDR3 is TGTGCCAGCAGCGTAGCGGGACAGGGGTTTTCACCCCTCCACTTT. It yields the protein CASSVAGQGFSPLHF.

V and J are TRBV10-3 and TRBJ2-7, with 7 bases aligning to TRBD1. The germline CDR1 and CDR2 sequences are ENHRY and SYGVKD. The CDR3 has 16 residues. The V and J ends lost 2 bases and 3 bases, in that order; junction bases with no gene match: 10. CDR3 sequence: CAISERIGGVDYEQYF. In DNA, the CDR3 is TGTGCCATCAGTGAGAGGATAGGGGGCGTCGACTACGAGCAGTACTTC.

This rearrangement joins TRBV6-4 to TRBJ2-1, with 7 bases lining up with TRBD1. The CDR3 is 15 amino acids. Germline CDR1 is MRHNA and CDR2 is SNTAGT. J gave up 10 bases and V 4 bases, and 13 bases lay outside the gene matches. Written as DNA, the CDR3 is TGTGCCAGCAGTGCACAGGGACAGAAGATGGACGAGCAGTTCTTC. Translating gives CASSAQGQKMDEQFF.

This chain uses TRBV6-5 with TRBJ2-7; tentative D call: TRBD1 (6 bases). Germline loops: CDR1 MNHEY, CDR2 SVGAGI. The CDR3 consists of 14 residues. V lost 6 bases and J lost 2, with 14 bases in between. DNA for the CDR3: TGTGCCAGCAGACACAACAGGGACACCTACGAGCAGTACTTC. It specifies CASRHNRDTYEQYF.

The sample holds one count of this clone. The chain couples TRBV9 to TRBJ1-1; 10 bases map to TRBD1. The length of the CDR3 is 15 residues. Looked up from germline, CDR1 is SGDLS and CDR2 is YYNGEE. Trimming cost V 5 bases and J 0 bases; bases outside gene matches: 4. CDR3 coding DNA: TGTGCCAGCAGTATGGACAGGGGGTTGAACACTGAAGCTTTCTTT. Translating it yields CASSMDRGLNTEAFF.

This clone was picked up a small number of times. The J gene is TRBJ2-7, the V gene TRBV4-1; no reliable D call. Germline CDR1 is MGHRA and CDR2 is YSYEKL. This CDR3 has 15 residues. V lost 0 bases and J 0 bases, leaving 9 bases between the germline ends. DNA of the CDR3: TGCGCCAGCAGCCAAGATAGTACCTTCTCCTACGAGCAGTACTTC. It codes for CASSQDSTFSYEQYF.

This clone was seen only a few times. V usage is TRBV9 and J usage is TRBJ1-1; no firm D call. The CDR3 sequence is 14 residues long. Germline CDR1 is SGDLS and CDR2 is YYNGEE. V lost 6 bases and J lost 2, with 14 bases in between. The CDR3 here is CASNNPGANTEAFF. The CDR3 nucleotides read TGTGCCAGCAATAATCCGGGTGCAAACACTGAAGCTTTCTTT.

The chain combines TRBV23-1 with TRBJ2-1, with 10 bases that match TRBD2. TRBV23-1 is flagged as an ORF with uncertain function. The CDR3 is made up of 17 amino acids. With V trimmed by 0 bases and J by 4 bases, 6 bases remained unmatched. The CDR3 sequence: CASSQSGGTSAYNEQFF. The CDR3 DNA is TGCGCCAGCAGTCAATCGGGGGGGACTAGCGCGTACAATGAGCAGTTCTTC.

CDR3 in amino acids: CASSYSSPGGNYGYTF. In nucleotides, the CDR3 is TGTGCCAGCAGTTATAGTAGTCCAGGGGGTAACTATGGCTACACCTTC. The rearrangement links TRBV6-5 to TRBJ1-2, with 7 bases matching TRBD1. V was clipped by 3 bases and J by 1 base; unmatched bases: 8. Per germline, CDR1 MNHEY and CDR2 SVGAGI. CDR3 length equals 16 residues.

This chain links TRBV18 with TRBJ1-1; TRBD1 matches at 8 bases. CDR3 length: 15 residues. The junction had 13 bases not matched to a gene; V was cut back by 8 bases and J by 5 bases. Germline V gene lookup returns CDR1 KGHSH and CDR2 LQKENI. The CDR3 bases are TGTGCCAGCACCCCGGTAGGGCAGGGGGCGACTGAAGCTTTCTTT. It is translated as CASTPVGQGATEAFF. The whole variable domain, remainder taken from reference TRBV18 and TRBJ1-1, is NAGVMQNPRHLVRRRGQEARLRCSPMKGHSHVYWYRQLPEEGLKFMVYLQKENIIDESGMPKERFSAEFPKEGPSILRIQQVVRGDSAAYFCASTPVGQGATEAFFGQGTRLTVV.

The V and J genes are TRBV12-5 and TRBJ2-5; unclear D gene. Germline CDR1 is LGHNT and CDR2 is FRNRAP. V gave up 1 base and J gave up 0 bases, with 6 bases separating them. The CDR3 spans 14 residues. CDR3 nucleotides: TGTGCTAGTGGTTTGGCCGGGTACCAAGAGACCCAGTACTTC. Amino acids: CASGLAGYQETQYF.

The rearrangement uses TRBV5-1 and TRBJ1-3; tentatively, D is TRBD1 (6 bases). Germline loops: CDR1 SGHRS, CDR2 YFSETQ. The ends were cut back, 3 bases at V and 0 bases at J, with 7 bases in the middle. The length of the CDR3 is 14 residues. The CDR3 loop is CASSSTGSGNTIYF. Here the CDR3 DNA reads TGCGCCAGCAGCTCGACAGGCTCTGGAAACACCATATATTTT. The variable domain in full, completed from reference TRBV5-1 and TRBJ1-3, reads KAGVTQTPRYLIKTRGQQVTLSCSPISGHRSVSWYQQTPGQGLQFLFEYFSETQRNKGNFPGRFSGRQFSNSRSEMNVSTLELGDSALYLCASSSTGSGNTIYFGEGSWLTVV.

Here the CDR3 DNA reads TGTGCCAGCAGCTCGGGACTAGCGTTAAACACCGGGGAGCTGTTTTTT. Residues: CASSSGLALNTGELFF. The chain links TRBV5-4 to TRBJ2-2, with 10 bases matching TRBD2. This CDR3 has 16 amino acids. Germline V gives CDR1 SGHNT, CDR2 YYREEE (reference sequence). V was clipped by 3 bases and J by 2 bases; unmatched bases: 4.

The chain links TRBV7-2 to TRBJ2-5; a weak D match, TRBD1 (6 bases). The CDR3 loop spans 14 amino acids. CDR1 is SGHTA, CDR2 FQGNSA, per germline. V lost 5 bases, J lost 5 bases, and 15 bases lay in between. CDR3 sequence reads: CASSPSGRGETQYF. The CDR3, as DNA: TGTGCCAGCAGCCCCAGCGGAAGGGGGGAGACCCAGTACTTC.

The rearrangement joins TRBV7-3 to TRBJ2-7; 9 bases agree with TRBD2. J lost 3 bases, V lost 5 bases, and 8 bases had no gene match. The length of the CDR3 is 15 residues. Germline V gene sequence: CDR1 SGHTA, CDR2 FQGTGA. The DNA for the CDR3 is TGTGCCAGCAGCCCACGCGGCGGGGGGGACTACGAGCAGTACTTC. Its protein product is CASSPRGGGDYEQYF.

The rearrangement uses TRBV5-1 and TRBJ2-5, with D maybe TRBD2 (6 bases). This CDR3 comprises 14 residues. The ends were cut back, 0 bases at V and 5 bases at J, with 11 bases in the middle. CDR1 is SGHRS, CDR2 YFSETQ, per germline. In nucleotides, the CDR3 is TGCGCCAGCAGCTTGGTTGCTAGCGTCGAGACCCAGTACTTC. Protein sequence: CASSLVASVETQYF.

V is TRBV2 and J is TRBJ2-1; TRBD2 aligns across 13 bases. This CDR3 region has 18 residues. The germline V gene encodes CDR1 SNHLY and CDR2 FYNNEI. The V and J ends lost 4 bases and 0 bases, in that order; junction bases with no gene match: 6. In nucleotides, the CDR3 is TGTGCCAGCAGTGGGGCACTAGCGGGAGGGAGCTCCTACAATGAGCAGTTCTTC. The encoded protein is CASSGALAGGSSYNEQFF.

The chain carries TRBV29-1 and TRBJ1-4; no definite D call. The CDR3 spans 11 residues. Germline values: CDR1 SQVTM, CDR2 ANQGSEA. V was trimmed by 4 bases and J by 7 bases, leaving 7 bases between them. The CDR3 loop reads CSVARGEKLFF. The CDR3, as DNA: TGCAGCGTTGCCCGGGGTGAAAAACTGTTTTTT.

The chain carries TRBV18 and TRBJ1-4; possible D gene TRBD1, 5 bases. The CDR3 totals 14 residues. V was shortened by 6 bases and J by 3 bases, with 11 bases between the two germline ends. CDR1 is KGHSH, CDR2 LQKENI, per germline. CDR3 amino acids: CASSPVGANEKLFF. The CDR3 DNA sequence: TGTGCCAGCTCCCCGGTAGGGGCTAATGAAAAACTGTTTTTT.